This T cell receptor (beta chain) was sequenced during a study of blood T cell repertoires in COVID-19. Across the whole study: The United States, Italy and Spain were the sources of the acute and convalescent COVID-19 samples. In each case, the material was cDNA or gDNA derived from T cells, B-cell-depleted T cells, or PBMCs.

This clone has ten or more counts. The sample contains more than one DNA sequence encoding this CDR3. CDR3 length equals 13 residues. V lost 1 base and J 6 bases, leaving 9 bases between the germline ends. Germline loops: CDR1 MGHRA, CDR2 YSYEKL. In the study's own analysis: Amplification from reference gene primers served as the basis for estimated nucleated cell counts. Profiling relied on immunoSEQ multiplex PCR, and the TCRdb table lists in-frame clones only, not all of them. The V and J calls and clone size come from that table; D and trimming were worked out from the DNA. The sample has about 120,000 clones, approximately 80% seen once; the top ten hold under 11%.

The receptor was derived from a human donor in a cohort sampled during active COVID-19. What was sequenced was peripheral blood. The chain carries TRBV4-1 and TRBJ1-2, with TRBD1 as a possible D gene (5 bases). The CDR3 nucleotides are TGCGCCAGCAGCCAAGCAGGGAACGATGGCTACACCTTC. The encoded protein is CASSQAGNDGYTF.